These 12 T cell receptor beta chains originate from one sample sequenced in a study of T cells in localized non-small cell lung cancer. Assay: immunoSEQ multiplex PCR; the TCRdb copy retains only in-frame clones and omits some. This sample has a few thousand clones, with more than 30% found just once. The sample in question was lung tumor tissue, obtained before any cancer treatment. The receptors were gathered from a female donor aged 60 or older with stage I lung adenocarcinoma.

CDR3 in DNA: TGTGCCAGTAGTGTGGGATTGGGTGCGAAAGAGACCCAGTACTTC. Protein sequence: CASSVGLGAKETQYF. This chain connects TRBV19 to TRBJ2-5; D is undetermined. The CDR3 loop spans 15 amino acids. V lost 5 bases, J lost 3 bases, and 16 bases lay in between. Germline loops: CDR1 LNHDA, CDR2 SQIVND (reference sequence).

A remark on this clone: Germline is not matched at one junction end, which may reflect a read error. This chain uses TRBV28 with TRBJ2-5, with 9 bases that match TRBD2. The CDR3 loop spans 13 amino acids. Germline CDR1 MDHEN, CDR2 SYDVKM. CDR3 in amino acids: CAISAGGSETQYF. The CDR3 DNA follows: TGTGCCATCTCAGCGGGAGGCTCGGAGACCCAATACTTC. Full variable domain (missing parts from reference TRBV28 and TRBJ2-5): DVKVTQSSRYLVKRTGEKVFLECVQDMDHENMFWYRQDPGLGLRLIYFSYDVKMKEKGDIPEGYSVSREKKERFSLILESASTNQTSMYLCAISAGGSETQYFGPGTRLLVL.

There are a few counts of this clone. V is TRBV15 and J is TRBJ2-7; 9 bases agree with TRBD2. The CDR3 length is 16 residues. Germline CDR1 reads LNHNV; CDR2 reads YYDKDF (reference sequence). Germline trimming cut 1 base from V and 3 bases from J; bases unmatched to any gene: 7. Here the CDR3 DNA reads TGTGCCACCAGCAGAGGGTCTAGCGGGATGCTCTACGAGCAGTACTTC. Its translation: CATSRGSSGMLYEQYF.

The CDR3 bases are TGTGCCAGCAGCGGGACTAGCGGACCCCAAGAGACCCAGTACTTC. Translating gives CASSGTSGPQETQYF. This rearrangement joins TRBV6-8 to TRBJ2-5, with 11 nucleotides matching TRBD2. The ends lost 6 bases at V and 1 base at J; junction bases unmatched: 4. In germline, CDR1 is MNHGY, CDR2 SAAAGT. The CDR3 sequence is 15 residues long.

By sample share, this clone is medium-sized (0.01 to 0.1%). This chain uses TRBV6-8 with TRBJ2-5, with no clear D. The CDR3 is 15 amino acids. Germline V gene lookup returns CDR1 MNHGY and CDR2 SAAAGT. Trimming shortened V by 7 bases and J by 3 bases, and 18 bases separated the two germline ends. CDR3 region: CASTLTEASEETQYF. As DNA, the CDR3 is TGTGCCAGCACTCTCACAGAGGCCAGCGAAGAGACCCAGTACTTC.

This clone is labeled large. The chain is built from TRBV30 and TRBJ1-4; D unresolved. Germline V gene data show CDR1 as GTSNPN and CDR2 as SVGIG (reference sequence). This CDR3 has 11 residues. V lost 2 bases and J 5 bases, leaving 3 bases between the germline ends. In nucleotides, the CDR3 is TGTGCCTGGAGTCCAAATGAAAAACTGTTTTTT. Protein product: CAWSPNEKLFF.

This chain connects TRBV10-2 to TRBJ1-4, with D possibly matching TRBD1 (6 bases). Trimming shortened V by 2 bases and J by 8 bases, and 12 bases separated the two germline ends. This CDR3 has 14 amino acids. Germline V lookup: CDR1 WSHSY, CDR2 SAAADI. This chain's CDR3 is CASSEKGGREKLFF. Here the CDR3 DNA reads TGCGCCAGCAGTGAGAAGGGGGGGCGCGAAAAACTGTTTTTT.

This clone has only one observation. This chain connects TRBV4-1 to TRBJ2-3; D unclear. Trimming left V 3 bases short and J 2 bases short, with 15 bases between. This CDR3 has 16 residues. CDR1 MGHRA and CDR2 YSYEKL come from the germline V gene. CDR3 DNA: TGCGCCAGCAGCCATCCCCCCTGGGATAACACAGATACGCAGTATTTT. This sequence encodes CASSHPPWDNTDTQYF.

This clone was seen a few times. V usage is TRBV10-1 and J usage is TRBJ2-2, with TRBD1 matching 10 bases. Germline CDR1 and CDR2: WNHNN and SYGVQD (reference sequence). The CDR3 is 16 residues long. The V gene end was trimmed by 6 bases and the J gene end by 1 base; junction bases not matched to a gene: 5. The CDR3 coding sequence is TGCGCCAGCAGCAACCGGGACAGGGGGAACACCGGGGAGCTGTTTTTT. This sequence encodes CASSNRDRGNTGELFF.

The chain employs TRBV19 and TRBJ2-7; weak D call: TRBD1 (6 bases). This CDR3 contains 13 residues. Trimming took 10 bases from V and 6 from J, leaving 19 bases between them. Germline V CDR1 and CDR2: LNHDA, SQIVND (reference sequence). CDR3 in DNA: TGTGCCACCTCGAGGGGGACATCGGGCGAGCAGTACTTC. Translation gives CATSRGTSGEQYF.

The sample holds a few counts of this clone. The chain uses TRBV11-1 and TRBJ1-1; possible D gene TRBD1, 5 bases. The V and J ends lost 4 bases and 5 bases respectively, with 17 bases between them. The CDR3 is made up of 15 amino acids. Per the germline V gene, CDR1 is SGHAT and CDR2 is FQDESV (reference sequence). The DNA for the CDR3 is TGTGCCAGCAGCTCTCTAGGGGCTCTTAGAACTGAAGCTTTCTTT. It codes for CASSSLGALRTEAFF.

The V and J genes are TRBV11-3 and TRBJ1-2; perhaps TRBD1 as D (5 bases). There are 15 residues in the CDR3. Trimming cost V 2 bases and J 0 bases, with 10 bases left between them. Germline CDR1 and CDR2: SGHNT and YENEEA. The CDR3 nucleotides are TGTGCCAGCAGCTTATCGGGGGAAGCTAACTATGGCTACACCTTC. This encodes CASSLSGEANYGYTF. The full variable domain, with the rest looked up from reference TRBV11-3 and TRBJ1-2, is EAGVVQSPRYKIIEKKQPVAFWCNPISGHNTLYWYLQNLGQGPELLIRYENEEAVDDSQLPKDRFSAERLKGVDSTLKIQPAELGDSAVYLCASSLSGEANYGYTFGSGTRLTVV.